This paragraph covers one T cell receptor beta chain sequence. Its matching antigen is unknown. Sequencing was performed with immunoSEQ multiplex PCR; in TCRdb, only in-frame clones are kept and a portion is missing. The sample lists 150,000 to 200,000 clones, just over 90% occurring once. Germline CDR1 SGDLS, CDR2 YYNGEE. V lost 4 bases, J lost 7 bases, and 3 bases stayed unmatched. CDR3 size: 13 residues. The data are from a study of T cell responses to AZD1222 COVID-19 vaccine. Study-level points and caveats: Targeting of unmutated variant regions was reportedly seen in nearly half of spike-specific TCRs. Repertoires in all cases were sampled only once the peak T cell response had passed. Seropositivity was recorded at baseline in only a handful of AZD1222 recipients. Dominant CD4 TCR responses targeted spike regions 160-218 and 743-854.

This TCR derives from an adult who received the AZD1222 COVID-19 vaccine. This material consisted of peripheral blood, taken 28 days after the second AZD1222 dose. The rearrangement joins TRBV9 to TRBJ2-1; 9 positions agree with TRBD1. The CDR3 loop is CASSPDRGNEQFF. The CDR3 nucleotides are TGTGCCAGCAGCCCGGACAGGGGAAATGAGCAGTTCTTC.